A single sample is the source of the 2 T cell receptor beta chains below, sequenced in a study of CD8 T cells in Susac syndrome. Random hexamers were used to reverse transcribe about 0.45 to 1 ug of RNA. TCRdb redid the calling of the immunoSEQ multiplex PCR reads with MiXCR, one entry per CDR3 protein. This repertoire shows about 50,000 distinct CDR3 sequences, 93% found once; its top ten account for 0.5% to 0.6%. Sequenced sample: CD8+ T cells from PBMCs. These receptors came from a human donor with multiple sclerosis.

Points on this clonotype: The junction differs from germline at one of its ends, possibly a read error. The V call is TRBV29-1, the J call TRBJ1-6; D not resolved. The CDR3 spans 13 residues. Germline V gives CDR1 SQVTM, CDR2 ANQGSEA. The DNA of the CDR3 is TGCAGCGCTCTCTTCCGGGATAATTCACCCCTCCGCTTT. Residues: CSALFRDNSPLRF.

This sequence joins TRBV27 and TRBJ1-1, with a possible D match to TRBD1 (5 bases). Trimming took 4 bases from V and 11 from J, leaving 11 bases between them. Germline CDR1 MNHEY, CDR2 SMNVEV (reference sequence). The CDR3 loop spans 11 amino acids. CDR3 nucleotide sequence: TGTGCCAGCAGTTCGGGACCTTCGGCTTTCTTT. This encodes CASSSGPSAFF.